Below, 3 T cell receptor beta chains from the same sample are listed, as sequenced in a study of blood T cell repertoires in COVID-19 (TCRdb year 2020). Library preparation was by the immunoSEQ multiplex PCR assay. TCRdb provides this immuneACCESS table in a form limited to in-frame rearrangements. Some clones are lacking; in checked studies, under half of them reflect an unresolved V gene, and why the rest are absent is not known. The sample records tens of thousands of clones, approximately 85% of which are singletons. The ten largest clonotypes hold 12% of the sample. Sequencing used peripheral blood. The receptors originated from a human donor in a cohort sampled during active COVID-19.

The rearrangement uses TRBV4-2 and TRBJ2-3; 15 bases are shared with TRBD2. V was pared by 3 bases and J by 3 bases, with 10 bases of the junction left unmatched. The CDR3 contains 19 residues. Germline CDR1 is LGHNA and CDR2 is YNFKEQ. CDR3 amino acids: CASSQTPPGLAGGTDTQYF. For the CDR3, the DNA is TGTGCCAGCAGCCAGACACCCCCGGGACTAGCGGGAGGTACAGATACGCAGTATTTT.

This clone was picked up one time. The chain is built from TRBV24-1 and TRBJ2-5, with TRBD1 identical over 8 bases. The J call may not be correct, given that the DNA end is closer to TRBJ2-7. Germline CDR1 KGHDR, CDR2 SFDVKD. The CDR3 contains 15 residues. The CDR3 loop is CATSAPGGLGDEQYF. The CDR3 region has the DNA TGTGCCACCAGTGCCCCAGGGGGCTTGGGGGACGAGCAGTACTTC.

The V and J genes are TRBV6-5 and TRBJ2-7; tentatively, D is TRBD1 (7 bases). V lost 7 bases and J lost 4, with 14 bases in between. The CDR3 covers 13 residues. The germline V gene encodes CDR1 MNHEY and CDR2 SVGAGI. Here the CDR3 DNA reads TGTGCCAGCACCAAAGCAGGGGGGTACGAGCAGTACTTC. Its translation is CASTKAGGYEQYF.